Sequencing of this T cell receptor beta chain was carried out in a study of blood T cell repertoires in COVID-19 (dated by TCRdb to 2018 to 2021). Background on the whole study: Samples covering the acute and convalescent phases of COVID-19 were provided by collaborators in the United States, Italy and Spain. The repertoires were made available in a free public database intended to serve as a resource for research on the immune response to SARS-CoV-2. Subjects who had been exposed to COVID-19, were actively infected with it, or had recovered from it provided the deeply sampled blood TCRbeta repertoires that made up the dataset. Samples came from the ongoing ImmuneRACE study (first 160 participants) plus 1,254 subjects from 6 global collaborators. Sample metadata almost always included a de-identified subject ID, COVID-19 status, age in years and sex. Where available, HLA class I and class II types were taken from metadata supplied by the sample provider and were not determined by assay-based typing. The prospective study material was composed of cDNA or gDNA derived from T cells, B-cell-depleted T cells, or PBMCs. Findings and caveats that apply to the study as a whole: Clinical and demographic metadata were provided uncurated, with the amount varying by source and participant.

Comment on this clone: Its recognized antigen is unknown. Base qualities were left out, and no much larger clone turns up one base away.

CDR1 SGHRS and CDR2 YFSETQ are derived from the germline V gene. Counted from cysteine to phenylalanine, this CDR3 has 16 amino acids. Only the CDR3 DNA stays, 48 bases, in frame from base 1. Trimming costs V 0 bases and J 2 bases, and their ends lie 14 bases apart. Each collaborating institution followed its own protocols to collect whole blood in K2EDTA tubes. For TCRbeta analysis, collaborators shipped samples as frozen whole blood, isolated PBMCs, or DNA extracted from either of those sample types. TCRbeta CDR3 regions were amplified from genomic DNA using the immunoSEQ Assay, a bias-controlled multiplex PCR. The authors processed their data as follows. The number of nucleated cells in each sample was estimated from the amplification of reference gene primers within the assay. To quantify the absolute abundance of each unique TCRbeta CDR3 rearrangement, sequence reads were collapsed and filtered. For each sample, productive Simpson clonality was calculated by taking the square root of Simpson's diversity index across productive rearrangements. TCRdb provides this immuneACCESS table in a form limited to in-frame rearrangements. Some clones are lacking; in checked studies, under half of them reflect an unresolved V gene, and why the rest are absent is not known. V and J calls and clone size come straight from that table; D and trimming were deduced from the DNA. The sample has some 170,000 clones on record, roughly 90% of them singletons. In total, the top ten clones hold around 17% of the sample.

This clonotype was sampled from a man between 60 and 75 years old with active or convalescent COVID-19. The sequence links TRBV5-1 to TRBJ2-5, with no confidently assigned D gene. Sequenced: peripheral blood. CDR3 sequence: CASSLAGQVGQETQYF. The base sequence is TGCGCCAGCAGCTTGGCTGGGCAGGTCGGTCAAGAGACCCAGTACTTC.